These 19 T cell receptor beta chains were all obtained from the same sample, sequenced in a study of blood T cells in healthy people across ages. Combining a sample-barcoded 5' primer with a J-beta primer mix, a second PCR ran for about 7 to 11 cycles. A single record per CDR3 protein comes from TCRdb applying MiXCR to the 5' RACE reads. The sample holds about 1,500,000 distinct CDR3 sequences; roughly 40% are singletons and the top ten take roughly 7.9%. Material for sequencing was blood. Every receptor here comes from a woman younger than 35 in good health.

As for this clonotype: A much larger clone differs from this one at a single base, so this may be a read error. The V and J genes are TRBV29-1 and TRBJ2-1, with D possibly matching TRBD2 (5 bases). Germline V gene sequence: CDR1 SQVTM, CDR2 ANQGSEA. The CDR3 is 14 residues long. CDR3 coding DNA: TGCAGCGTTGAGCTGGCCGACTACGGCAATGGGCAGTTCTTC. Amino acids: CSVELADYGNGQFF.

This chain joins TRBV18 and TRBJ2-1; TRBD2 is a possible D gene (6 bases). The assigned J gene may be wrong: the sequence end matches TRBJ2-7 better. The CDR3 has 14 residues. Germline lookup yields CDR1 KGHSH and CDR2 LQKENI. As DNA, the CDR3 is TGTGCCAGCTCACCAGGAGGGAACTACAATGAGCAGTACTTC. Its protein is CASSPGGNYNEQYF.

The chain combines TRBV10-2 with TRBJ2-5, with TRBD2 identical over 7 bases. The V and J ends lost 10 bases and 4 bases, in that order; junction bases with no gene match: 15. The CDR3 covers 15 residues. Germline V gives CDR1 WSHSY, CDR2 SAAADI. The CDR3 reads CATRPGGGFGETQYF. CDR3 coding DNA: TGCGCCACTCGGCCGGGCGGGGGTTTCGGAGAGACCCAGTACTTC.

The rearrangement uses TRBV6-5 and TRBJ2-5; TRBD1 agrees at 7 bases. TRBJ2-7 explains the end of the DNA better; the J call may be wrong. The germline V gene encodes CDR1 MNHEY and CDR2 SVGAGI. The CDR3 sequence is 14 residues long. The CDR3, as DNA: TGTGCCAGCAGTTACTCGAGGGCAGGGGGCGAGCAGTACTTC. Translated, it gives CASSYSRAGGEQYF.

This clonotype was observed a handful of times. This chain uses TRBV20-1 with TRBJ2-3; D is possibly TRBD2 (5 bases). V dropped 7 bases and J dropped 0 bases, with 20 bases sitting between them. CDR3 length equals 16 residues. Looked up from germline, CDR1 is DFQATT and CDR2 is SNEGSKA (reference sequence). The CDR3 loop reads CSVVILALSSTDTQYF. The CDR3 DNA sequence: TGCAGTGTTGTGATCTTAGCGTTATCTAGCACAGATACGCAGTATTTT.

The V call is TRBV12-3 or TRBV12-4, the J call TRBJ2-7, with a possible D match to TRBD2 (7 bases). V gave up 6 bases and J gave up 2 bases, with 17 bases separating them. This CDR3 has 15 amino acids. The CDR3 is CASSPNGGGPYEQYF. CDR3 DNA: TGTGCCAGCAGCCCCAATGGGGGGGGGCCCTACGAGCAGTACTTC.

DNA for the CDR3: TGTGCCAGCAGTTTTCGGCAGGTCGGGGACTACGAGCAGTACTTC. Amino acids: CASSFRQVGDYEQYF. The chain joins TRBV12-3 or TRBV12-4 to TRBJ2-7, with D maybe TRBD2 (5 bases). The CDR3 spans 15 residues. V lost 3 bases and J 3 bases, leaving 15 bases between the germline ends.

This clonotype occurred a few times. The rearrangement links TRBV3-1 to TRBJ2-3, with 9 bases aligning to TRBD1. CDR1 and CDR2 from the germline V gene are LGHDT and YNNKEL (reference sequence). The CDR3 extends over 18 amino acids. The V segment lost 1 base and the J segment 1 base; nucleotides outside the gene matches: 9. CDR3 residues: CASSQAPGTGFGTDTQYF. The CDR3 nucleotides are TGTGCCAGCAGCCAAGCTCCCGGGACAGGGTTCGGCACAGATACGCAGTATTTT.

This clonotype was detected a few times. CDR3 sequence reads: CASSDRTSANNEQFF. Here the CDR3 DNA reads TGCGCCAGCAGCGACCGGACTAGCGCAAACAATGAGCAGTTCTTC. This chain connects TRBV5-1 to TRBJ2-1; 9 bases are shared with TRBD2. Germline CDR1 is SGHRS and CDR2 is YFSETQ. CDR3 length: 15 residues. The junction had 7 bases not matched to a gene; V was cut back by 4 bases and J by 5 bases.

This clonotype was picked up a small number of times. The DNA of the CDR3 is TGTGCCTGGAACCCCGGGACAGGGAATGGCTACACCTTC. As protein: CAWNPGTGNGYTF. V gene TRBV30 combines with J gene TRBJ1-2; 9 bases are a match to TRBD1. Germline loops: CDR1 GTSNPN, CDR2 SVGIG (reference sequence). V gave up 4 bases and J gave up 6 bases; unmatched junction bases: 6. The CDR3 consists of 13 residues.

The chain's CDR3 is CASSRSTSGTYEQYF. In DNA form, the CDR3 reads TGTGCCAGCAGCCGATCGACTAGCGGCACCTACGAGCAGTACTTC. J is TRBJ2-7 and V is TRBV14; 9 bases fit TRBD2. J lost 2 bases, V lost 4 bases, and 6 bases had no gene match. The germline CDR1 and CDR2 sequences are SGHDN and FVKESK. The CDR3 is made up of 15 amino acids.

The chain recombines TRBV12-3 or TRBV12-4 with TRBJ2-7; tentative D call: TRBD1 (7 bases). Trimming left V 7 bases short and J 3 bases short, with 13 bases between. CDR3 size: 13 residues. CDR3 protein: CASMRQGGYEQYF. DNA for the CDR3: TGTGCCAGCATGCGGCAGGGGGGCTACGAGCAGTACTTC.

V gene TRBV7-3 combines with J gene TRBJ1-2, with TRBD1 matching over 7 bases. Germline V gives CDR1 SGHTA, CDR2 FQGTGA. This CDR3 spans 14 amino acids. The V gene end was trimmed by 8 bases and the J gene end by 3 bases; junction bases not matched to a gene: 9. CDR3 loop: CASRKDRLYYGYTF. The CDR3 bases are TGTGCCAGCCGAAAGGACAGGTTGTACTATGGCTACACCTTC.

This clonotype occurred once. At one boundary the junction diverges from the germline segment, which might be a read error. The chain combines TRBV4-2 with TRBJ1-4; 8 bases agree with TRBD1. CDR1 and CDR2 from the germline V gene are LGHNA and YNFKEQ. The CDR3 is made up of 14 amino acids. The CDR3 DNA follows: TGTGCCAACAGCCAAGACAGGGGAGGGGAAAAACTGTTTTTT. This encodes CANSQDRGGEKLFF.

This clonotype was recorded at least ten times. The chain is built from TRBV29-1 and TRBJ2-7; tentatively, D is TRBD2 (5 bases). The CDR3 length is 11 residues. Germline lookup yields CDR1 SQVTM and CDR2 ANQGSEA. V lost 6 bases, J lost 2 bases, and 8 bases lay in between. CDR3 sequence reads: CSVGVTYEQYF. DNA of the CDR3: TGCAGCGTCGGGGTAACCTACGAGCAGTACTTC.

The sample holds a few counts of this clonotype. The rearrangement links TRBV15 to TRBJ2-4, with a tentative D call TRBD1 (5 bases). V gave up 6 bases and J gave up 1 base, with 13 bases separating them. There are 15 residues in the CDR3. Germline V gene sequence: CDR1 LNHNV, CDR2 YYDKDF (reference sequence). Here the CDR3 reads CATSQGVVAKNIQYF. The CDR3 DNA reads as TGTGCCACCAGTCAGGGCGTGGTGGCCAAAAACATTCAGTACTTC.

This clonotype was detected only a few times. V is TRBV10-3 and J is TRBJ2-7; TRBD2 aligns across 8 bases. The CDR3 runs 15 residues. Germline CDR1 ENHRY, CDR2 SYGVKD. V trimming: 0 bases; J trimming: 2 bases; junction bases outside the gene matches: 3. CDR3 sequence: CAISESLGLAYEQYF. In DNA form, the CDR3 reads TGTGCCATCAGTGAGTCTCTGGGACTAGCCTACGAGCAGTACTTC.

This clonotype was picked up a small number of times. V is TRBV29-1 and J is TRBJ1-1; perhaps TRBD1 as D (6 bases). The ends were cut back, 4 bases at V and 7 bases at J, with 19 bases in the middle. The CDR3 is made up of 14 amino acids. Germline CDR1 and CDR2: SQVTM and ANQGSEA. The CDR3: CSVVRQGRDNEAFF. The CDR3 DNA is TGCAGCGTTGTGAGGCAGGGGAGGGACAATGAAGCTTTCTTT. The entire variable domain, with the rest obtained from reference TRBV29-1 and TRBJ1-1, is as follows: SAVISQKPSRDICQRGTSLTIQCQVDSQVTMMFWYRQQPGQSLTLIATANQGSEATYESGFVIDKFPISRPNLTFSTLTVSNMSPEDSSIYLCSVVRQGRDNEAFFGQGTRLTVV.

In regard to this clonotype: This sequence may be a read error, since a much larger clone differs from it by one base. The chain is built from TRBV7-9 and TRBJ2-5; TRBD1 is a possible D gene (7 bases). The DNA end favors TRBJ2-1, so the J call may be wrong. Per germline, CDR1 SEHNR and CDR2 FQNEAQ (reference sequence). The length of the CDR3 is 13 residues. CDR3 loop: CASSAGTEETQFF. In DNA form, the CDR3 reads TGTGCCAGCAGCGCGGGGACAGAAGAGACCCAGTTCTTC.